This is a list of T cell receptor beta chains from one sample in a study of metastatic and nonmetastatic thyroid tumors. With MiXCR, TCRdb called clones anew from the PCR reads. This sample carries approximately 30,000 clones, roughly 15% of them seen once, and the ten largest clones take approximately 7%. Sequencing was performed on blood. All receptors derive from a female donor with papillary thyroid cancer or a benign thyroid nodule (not recorded which). Some clones in this sample may be carry-over from other donors' samples. Each CDR3 is given without its conserved first and last residue. Each record gives: V gene, J gene, CDR3 protein.

TRBV30	TRBJ2-1	AWHVGTGNEQF
TRBV12-3/TRBV12-4	TRBJ2-1	ASSAGLEETKDEQF
TRBV28	TRBJ2-7	ASGTSGIYEQY
TRBV20-1	TRBJ2-5	IVASVGGYQETQY
TRBV20-1	TRBJ2-7	SASRGGEATYEQY
TRBV6-1	TRBJ1-4	ASGGTGLGEKLF
TRBV7-2	TRBJ2-7	ASSREKLEHY
TRBV11-2	TRBJ2-7	ASLPSGPSYEQY
TRBV12-3/TRBV12-4	TRBJ2-2	ASTAGIAVPGELF
TRBV27	TRBJ2-5	ASSPLAQETQY
TRBV20-1	TRBJ2-7	SARDHRGYEQY
TRBV28	TRBJ2-7	ASSSLSGSYEQY
TRBV5-1	TRBJ1-4	ASSLQGNLGEKLF
TRBV2	TRBJ1-5	ASIGAQYIGRFSNQPQH
TRBV24-1	TRBJ2-3	ATSDFADWLGADTQY
TRBV20-1	TRBJ1-2	SARDVAGANYGYT
TRBV5-1	TRBJ2-7	ASSLVWGYEQY
TRBV6-1	TRBJ2-7	ASSKERNYEQY
TRBV11-2	TRBJ2-5	ASTPWAYKQETQY
TRBV5-6	TRBJ2-5	ASSPGTQGRARWGETQY
TRBV11-2	TRBJ2-7	ASSLRVDYEQY
TRBV28	TRBJ1-1	ASSSGSGVLGEAF
TRBV20-1	TRBJ1-1	SARVLLEVNTEAF
TRBV11-3	TRBJ1-2	ASSLDQGPGYT
TRBV10-3	TRBJ1-1	AISESEAEAF
TRBV6-1	TRBJ2-7	ASSREDSTYEQY
TRBV12-3/TRBV12-4	TRBJ1-1	ASSLALGIEAF
TRBV30	TRBJ1-4	AWRKGTELF
TRBV5-4	TRBJ1-4	ASSVQGGNEKLF
TRBV6-1	TRBJ2-4	SSRGTGIPLAKNIQY
TRBV6-6	TRBJ2-2	ASSYLGGGTGELF
TRBV30	TRBJ2-7	AWSVRQALAYEQY
TRBV6-1	TRBJ2-1	ASRPGLGFSDNEQF
TRBV20-1	TRBJ2-3	SARGSRVGTDTQY
TRBV7-2	TRBJ2-5	ASSPNPVGSETQY
TRBV20-1	TRBJ2-1	SAGVGSSWNSYNEQF
TRBV6-1	TRBJ1-4	ASKGLTNEKLF
TRBV7-9	TRBJ1-3	ASRQGTGNTIY
TRBV6-1	TRBJ2-2	ASSKTSGEGSELF
TRBV2	TRBJ2-2	ATGQGEGTGELF
TRBV4-2	TRBJ2-1	ASSQDILAGGPEEQF
TRBV20-1	TRBJ2-1	SARTSGASLGNEQF
TRBV30	TRBJ1-3	AWSAGQGFSGNTIY